The clone carrying this TCR beta chain was recorded at least ten times. These data originate in a study of low-dose radiotherapy and immunotherapy resistance in tumors. The wider study: For Cohort 1, fractions of 0.5 Gy were given every 2 weeks, reaching 6.5 Gy overall.

Germline lookup yields CDR1 SQVTM and CDR2 ANQGSEA. The V end lost 6 bases, the J end lost 7 bases, and 15 bases lay between the germline ends. The CDR3 consists of 13 residues. Time point noted: after trial treatment. The treatment: LDRT plus nivolumab, ipilimumab, low-dose cyclophosphamide and aspirin (RACIN trial). Treatment of the donors consisted of nivolumab and ipilimumab (plus aspirin, low-dose cyclophosphamide and low-dose radiotherapy). Primers used for first-strand cDNA, a TRAV- and TRBV-specific set, covered both alpha and beta chains. For amplifying TCRs, the PCR ran for 15 to 20 cycles with Phusion, which was used together with a constant-region primer and the adapter on the V primers. In vitro transcription was used to amplify the isolated mRNA. TCRdb itself ran the reads through MiXCR, one entry per CDR3 protein. Of tens of thousands of distinct CDR3 sequences listed, 17% are singletons.

This specimen was PBMCs, taken after low-dose radiotherapy plus immunotherapy. The sequence came from a male donor with prostate cancer. This rearrangement joins TRBV29-1 to TRBJ2-2, with a possible D match to TRBD1 (5 bases). The CDR3 region has the DNA TGCAGCGTCGACGCAGGGTTCGGCGGGGAGCTGTTTTTT. Protein sequence: CSVDAGFGGELFF.